A selection of T cell receptor beta chains follows, all from one sample in a study of blood T cell repertoires in COVID-19. The table came from immunoSEQ multiplex PCR; TCRdb's copy has only in-frame clones and leaves some out. This table has over 55,000 clones, 85% to 90% appearing once. Sequencing was carried out using peripheral blood. The receptor set was obtained from a man aged 45-65 years with active COVID-19. CDR3s leave out the opening cysteine and the closing phenylalanine or tryptophan. Some rows mark clone size as missing; the rest say once, few, many or name a class of expanded clone.

v_gene | abundance | CDR3aa
TRBV9 | . | ASSVGITTESYEQY
TRBV18 | . | ASSPGLAVTYEQY
TRBV9 | . | ASSVAKAGELF
TRBV18 | few | ASSPWTGDTGELF
TRBV12-3/TRBV12-4 | . | ASRMLQGYEQF
TRBV5-1 | . | ASSLGASGEETQY
TRBV5-6 | . | ASSWGTVNNEKLF
TRBV5-8 | . | ASSLSGLIGIQY
TRBV28 | . | ASSFSKRGGYNEQF
TRBV7-8 | . | ASSLAIGGMWEKLF
TRBV20-1 | . | SASERKTNEKLF
TRBV5-4 | . | ASSLLAGSGETQY
TRBV5-1 | . | ASSLTGDYTGELF